A single sample is the source of the 6 T cell receptor beta chains below, sequenced in a study of regulatory T cells in long-lasting Graves disease. Time point reported: newly diagnosed GD, antithyroid drugs for less than 3 months. PBMC-extracted RNA yielded the TCR library. iRepertoire HTBI primers and Arm-PCR of CDR3 regions built TCR beta libraries. MiXCR, run by TCRdb on the multiplex PCR reads, gives a single entry per CDR3 protein. The sample contains some 500,000 distinct CDR3 sequences, about 16% of which appear only once. Another study also made use of these data, one on T cells in Graves' hyperthyroidism and ophthalmopathy.

This specimen consisted of peripheral blood mononuclear cells (PBMCs), obtained at new diagnosis, from a patient treated with antithyroid drugs. The receptors come from a woman aged 35 to 59 with Graves disease.

This clonotype was counted ten times or more. The chain is built from TRBV12-3 or TRBV12-4 and TRBJ1-1; D is uncertain. The CDR3 has 15 residues. V was trimmed by 3 bases and J by 0 bases, leaving 11 bases between them. The DNA of the CDR3 is TGTGCCAGCAGTTTGGAACAAATCCTGAACACTGAAGCTTTCTTT. This translates into CASSLEQILNTEAFF.

This clonotype was observed a handful of times. CDR3 sequence reads: CASSQRGQGSYNEQFF. The CDR3 DNA sequence: TGCGCCAGCAGCCAAAGGGGACAGGGATCCTACAATGAGCAGTTCTTC. The chain joins TRBV4-1 to TRBJ2-1; 9 bases are shared with TRBD1. The CDR3 runs to 16 residues. CDR1 is MGHRA, CDR2 YSYEKL, per germline. V lost 2 bases and J lost 1; bases outside the gene matches: 3.

This clonotype was observed many times. The germline gene is not matched at one end of the junction; a read error may be the cause. The chain is built from TRBV2 and TRBJ2-1; D call uncertain. This CDR3 contains 12 residues. Germline V gives CDR1 SNHLY, CDR2 FYNNEI. The CDR3 loop is CASSVAYDEQFF. CDR3 sequence (DNA): TGTGCCAGCAGCGTTGCCTACGATGAGCAGTTCTTC.

This clonotype was observed many times. The chain carries TRBV12-3 or TRBV12-4 and TRBJ1-5; weak D call: TRBD1 (6 bases). Deletions cut 6 bases from V and 1 base from J, with 13 bases between. The length of the CDR3 is 15 residues. The chain's CDR3 is CASRTGQTSNQPQHF. In DNA, the CDR3 is TGTGCCAGCAGGACCGGACAGACCAGCAATCAGCCCCAGCATTTT.

In this sample, this clonotype turned up many times. The rearrangement joins TRBV13 to TRBJ1-4, with D maybe TRBD1 (5 bases). This CDR3 has 14 amino acids. The germline gives CDR1 PRHDT, CDR2 FYEKMQ (reference sequence). V lost 7 bases and J lost 5, with 14 bases in between. The CDR3 DNA follows: TGTGCCAGCACCTGGGGGGGTAAGAATGAAAAACTGTTTTTT. Protein product: CASTWGGKNEKLFF.

This clonotype was counted ten times or more. This chain links TRBV12-3 or TRBV12-4 with TRBJ1-5; D may be TRBD1 (5 bases). V lost 6 bases and J 7 bases, leaving 13 bases between the germline ends. This CDR3 is built from 13 residues. CDR3 region: CASSPWGGQPQHF. CDR3 nucleotide sequence: TGTGCCAGCAGCCCATGGGGGGGGCAGCCCCAGCATTTT.